Listed below are T cell receptor beta chains from one sample, sequenced in a study of OX40 agonist ivuxolimab in advanced cancers. Clones were sequenced by immunoSEQ multiplex PCR, and TCRdb holds only the in-frame ones, with some missing. Found here are some 25,000 clones, 70% to 90% of them singletons; the top ten hold about a quarter. Material: CD4+ or CD8+ T cells sorted from blood, obtained in a trial of the OX40 agonist ivuxolimab. The receptors were sampled from an adult with an advanced solid tumor such as melanoma, head and neck, liver or kidney cancer. CDR3s include the opening cysteine and the closing phenylalanine or tryptophan. A D gene is named only where the DNA matches it firmly. Some rows mark clone size as missing; the rest say once, few, many or name a class of expanded clone.

D,J,V,size,DNA,CDR3
NA,TRBJ1-1,TRBV2,NA,TGTGCCAGCAGTGATATCGGTACGAACACTGAAGCTTTCTTT,CASSDIGTNTEAFF
TRBD2,TRBJ2-3,TRBV7-2,NA,TGTGCCAGCAGCTTACCCACTAGCGGGGGAAGCACAGATACGCAGTATTTT,CASSLPTSGGSTDTQYF
NA,TRBJ1-3,TRBV4-1,NA,TGCGCCAGCAGCCAAGGCCCAGGGACCTCTGGAAACACCATATATTTT,CASSQGPGTSGNTIYF
TRBD2,TRBJ2-7,TRBV4-2,NA,TGTGCCAGCAGCCAAGTCAACCCCCATGGGGGGGTCTACGAGCAGTACTTC,CASSQVNPHGGVYEQYF
TRBD2,TRBJ2-2,TRBV13,NA,TGTGCCAGCAGACCTCTAGCGGGAGAGAACACCGGGGAGCTGTTTTTT,CASRPLAGENTGELFF
NA,TRBJ2-3,TRBV6-5,NA,TGTGCCAGCAGCCCTAGCCCCACAGATACGCAGTATTTT,CASSPSPTDTQYF
NA,TRBJ1-2,TRBV5-1,NA,TGCGCCAGCAGCTTGCGTTCGGGACGAGGGGTGGAAGGCGACTATGGCTACACCTTC,CASSLRSGRGVEGDYGYTF
NA,TRBJ2-3,TRBV19,NA,TGTGCCAGTACCCCAAAACAGGTTAGCACAGATACGCAGTATTTT,CASTPKQVSTDTQYF
TRBD2,TRBJ2-5,TRBV5-5,NA,TGTGCCAGCAGCCACGGACTAGCGGGAGTAACGGGAGAGACCCAGTACTTC,CASSHGLAGVTGETQYF
NA,TRBJ2-6,TRBV6-4,NA,TGTGCCAGCAGTGACTCGACACGGGACTCTGGGGCCAACGTCCTGACTTTC,CASSDSTRDSGANVLTF
NA,TRBJ2-3,TRBV7-8,NA,TGTGCCAGCAGCTTAGCGTCCGCGGCCACAGATACGCAGTATTTT,CASSLASAATDTQYF
NA,TRBJ2-2,TRBV2,NA,TGTGCCAGCAGTGACGGGACAACGAACACCGGGGAGCTGTTTTTT,CASSDGTTNTGELFF
NA,TRBJ2-3,TRBV4-1,NA,TGCGCCAGCAGCCAAGATCTGGACTCCACAGATACGCAGTATTTT,CASSQDLDSTDTQYF
NA,TRBJ1-6,TRBV2,NA,TGTGCCAGCAGTCACCCGTCAAATGTTAGCTCCTATAATTCACCCCTCCACTTT,CASSHPSNVSSYNSPLHF
NA,TRBJ2-2,TRBV30,NA,TGTGCCTGGAGTGTAGGAGGCAACACCGGGGAGCTGTTTTTT,CAWSVGGNTGELFF
NA,TRBJ2-1,TRBV15,NA,TGTGCCACCAGGGGTAGCCGCGCGACAGTAAATGAGCAGTTCTTC,CATRGSRATVNEQFF
NA,TRBJ2-2,TRBV19,NA,TGTGCCAGTAGTATAGACCCGACCGGGGAGCTGTTTTTT,CASSIDPTGELFF
TRBD2,TRBJ2-3,TRBV4-1,NA,TGCGCCAGCAGCCAAGACGGGACTAGCGGCACAGATACGCAGTATTTT,CASSQDGTSGTDTQYF
NA,TRBJ1-5,TRBV16,NA,TGTGCCAGCAGCCAATCCATATCCCTGACAGAAAGCAATCAGCCCCAGCATTTT,CASSQSISLTESNQPQHF
NA,TRBJ2-1,TRBV13,NA,TGTGCCAGCAGCACTCGTCAACAGAGGGTGAGGGCGGTTCCCTACAATGAGCAGTTCTTC,CASSTRQQRVRAVPYNEQFF
NA,TRBJ2-7,TRBV7-9,NA,TGTGCCAGCAGCTACAGTGGCGAGCAGTACTTC,CASSYSGEQYF
TRBD1,TRBJ2-3,TRBV2,NA,TGTGCCAGCAGTGGCGGACAGGGTGGCCCAGATACGCAGTATTTT,CASSGGQGGPDTQYF
NA,TRBJ1-3,TRBV5-4,NA,TGTGCCAGCAGCTCCCGGGCCGGTCCTCCTCTCGTTCAATTT,CASSSRAGPPLVQF
NA,TRBJ1-5,TRBV27,few,TGTGCCAGCAGTACGAACAATCAGCCCCAGCATTTT,CASSTNNQPQHF
TRBD2,TRBJ2-2,TRBV2,NA,TGTGCCAGCAGCCTAGGACTAGCGGGAGACACCGGGGAGCTGTTTTTT,CASSLGLAGDTGELFF
NA,TRBJ2-1,TRBV30,NA,TGTGCCTGGAGTTGGAAGGATGAGCAGTTCTTC,CAWSWKDEQFF
TRBD2,TRBJ2-1,TRBV11-3,NA,TGTGCCAGCAGCGCCCGGACTAGCGGGACGAATGAGCAGTTCTTC,CASSARTSGTNEQFF
TRBD2,TRBJ2-5,TRBV7-1,NA,TGTGCCAGCAGACCTACTAGCGGTCAAGAGACCCAGTACTTC,CASRPTSGQETQYF
TRBD2,TRBJ2-3,TRBV7-9,NA,TGTGCCAGCAGCCAAGGACTAGCGGGGGGGCCGGGTGGAGATACGCAGTATTTT,CASSQGLAGGPGGDTQYF
NA,TRBJ2-1,TRBV9,NA,TGTGCCAGCAGCCCCCAGGGTGGGAATGAGCAGTTCTTC,CASSPQGGNEQFF
NA,TRBJ2-5,TRBV11-3,NA,TGTGCCAGCAGCCCCCGGACAAATCTGAAAGAGACCCAGTACTTC,CASSPRTNLKETQYF
TRBD1,TRBJ2-6,TRBV14,NA,TGTGCCAGCGGACAGGGTTCTGGGGCCAACGTCCTGACTTTC,CASGQGSGANVLTF
NA,TRBJ1-5,TRBV6-5,NA,TGTGCCAGCAGTTACGGGCAGGTTGGGCAGCCCCAGCATTTT,CASSYGQVGQPQHF
NA,TRBJ2-7,TRBV27,NA,TGTGCCGGCAGTTTTGATCTGGGCAACGAGCAGTACTTC,CAGSFDLGNEQYF
TRBD1,TRBJ1-5,TRBV10-1,NA,TGCGCCAGCAGGGGGACAGGGAGTAATCAGCCCCAGCATTTT,CASRGTGSNQPQHF
NA,TRBJ1-1,TRBV11-3,few,TGTGCCAGCAGCGTTACAGAGGGCGTGAACACTGAAGCTTTCTTT,CASSVTEGVNTEAFF
NA,TRBJ2-1,TRBV2,NA,TGTGCCAGCAGTTCCACAGGCGGCAATGAGCAGTTCTTC,CASSSTGGNEQFF
TRBD1,TRBJ1-1,TRBV28,once,TGTGCCAGCAGTTTAGTCCACGACAGGGGGCGATTTGAAGCTTTCTTT,CASSLVHDRGRFEAFF
NA,TRBJ1-1,TRBV6-6,NA,TGTGCCAGCAGTTACGGGGGGGGGACTGAAGCTTTCTTT,CASSYGGGTEAFF
NA,TRBJ2-3,TRBV6-1,NA,TGTGCCAGCAGTTCCGGAGCAGGGGACACAGATACGCAGTATTTT,CASSSGAGDTDTQYF
NA,TRBJ1-4,TRBV7-8,NA,TGTGCCAGCAGCTACGGGCCCGTATCAACTAATGAAAAACTGTTTTTT,CASSYGPVSTNEKLFF
NA,TRBJ1-2,TRBV11-3,NA,TGTGCCAGCAGCGAGGACAGTGTCTATGGCTACACCTTC,CASSEDSVYGYTF
NA,TRBJ2-5,TRBV7-6,NA,TGTGGGGTAGCAGAGGGTTTAGAAGTCCTGAGGCAAGAGACCCAGTACTTC,CGVAEGLEVLRQETQYF
NA,TRBJ2-7,TRBV7-9,NA,TGTGCCAGCAGCCGAGGGCCCCGGTACGAGCAGTACTTC,CASSRGPRYEQYF
NA,TRBJ2-7,TRBV4-1,NA,TGCGCCAGCAGCCAAGTTGCGGAAGTCAGGTCCTACGAGCAGTACTTC,CASSQVAEVRSYEQYF
NA,TRBJ2-2,TRBV7-6,NA,TGTGCCAGCAGCTCGAGTCGTAGCCAGACCGGGGAGCTGTTTTTT,CASSSSRSQTGELFF
NA,TRBJ1-2,TRBV21-1,NA,TGTGCCAGCAGCAAATTACCAGGGACAGGGCGTACTTATGGCTACACCTTC,CASSKLPGTGRTYGYTF
TRBD1,TRBJ1-1,TRBV4-3,few,TGCGCCAGCAGCCCGGGACAGGGCTCTGAAGCTTTCTTT,CASSPGQGSEAFF
NA,TRBJ2-3,TRBV7-2,NA,TGTGCCAGCAGTCCCGGGACAAAGCGGACAGATACGCAGTATTTT,CASSPGTKRTDTQYF
TRBD1,TRBJ1-6,TRBV6-5,NA,TGTGCCAGCAGTCCAGGACAGGGTGGTAATTCACCCCTCCACTTT,CASSPGQGGNSPLHF
TRBD1,TRBJ1-1,TRBV6-5,NA,TGTGCCAGCAGTTACTCGAGACAGGGTGACACTGAAGCTTTCTTT,CASSYSRQGDTEAFF
TRBD2,TRBJ2-7,TRBV11-3,NA,TGTGCCAGCAGTACCTTAGCGGGAGCTGGCTACGAGCAGTACTTC,CASSTLAGAGYEQYF
NA,TRBJ1-2,TRBV19,NA,TGTGCCAGTAGTATTGGCGCCGGTAGGGTGTGGAATGGCTACACCTTC,CASSIGAGRVWNGYTF
NA,TRBJ2-1,TRBV19,NA,TGTGCCACAGCAGGGGGGGGAAATGAGCAGTTCTTC,CATAGGGNEQFF
NA,TRBJ2-3,TRBV6-5,once,TGTGCCAGCAGTTACTCCCGGCTCCCGGATACGCAGTATTTT,CASSYSRLPDTQYF
TRBD2,TRBJ2-3,TRBV19,NA,TGTGCCAGTAGGATCGCGGGGGATCAAGATACGCAGTATTTT,CASRIAGDQDTQYF
NA,TRBJ1-5,TRBV6-1,NA,TGTGCCAGCAGTGAATTAAACAATCAGCCCCAGCATTTT,CASSELNNQPQHF
NA,TRBJ1-2,TRBV9,NA,TGTGCCAGCAGCGTAGTGACGAGGTTTAACTATGGCTACACCTTC,CASSVVTRFNYGYTF